Following are 22 T cell receptor beta chains from one sample sequenced in a study of blood T cell repertoires in COVID-19. Clones were read by immunoSEQ multiplex PCR, and TCRdb kept only the in-frame ones, dropping some. The data show approximately 170,000 clones, 70% to 90% seen once. The sample taken for sequencing was PBMCs or T cells enriched from blood (not recorded which). The receptors were sampled from a woman in her fifties or sixties who had recovered from COVID-19.

The chain is built from TRBV19 and TRBJ1-2; D unresolved. The V gene lost 8 bases and the J gene lost 4 bases, with 14 bases spanning the gap. Germline V gene lookup returns CDR1 LNHDA and CDR2 SQIVND (reference sequence). This CDR3 spans 13 amino acids. The DNA for the CDR3 is TGTGCCAGTGGAGGCCGGCCGCCCTATGGCTACACCTTC. Translating it yields CASGGRPPYGYTF.

This clone was found once. The gene calls are TRBV5-5 and TRBJ1-6; D uncertain. This CDR3 has 15 amino acids. V lost 0 bases and J lost 6, with 10 bases in between. Germline CDR1 SGHKS, CDR2 YYEKEE (reference sequence). CDR3: CASSLGPSGNSPLHF. For the CDR3, the DNA is TGTGCCAGCAGCTTGGGCCCCTCGGGTAATTCACCCCTCCACTTT.

The rearrangement links TRBV27 to TRBJ2-7; TRBD2 aligns across 7 bases. The V segment lost 7 bases and the J segment 6 bases; nucleotides outside the gene matches: 12. Germline values: CDR1 MNHEY, CDR2 SMNVEV (reference sequence). The CDR3 is 14 amino acids. The CDR3 region is CASTQSPGRGEQYV. CDR3 DNA: TGTGCCAGCACGCAGAGCCCGGGGAGGGGCGAGCAGTACGTC.

This clone was observed a handful of times. The gene calls are TRBV14 and TRBJ1-1; 7 nucleotides match TRBD1. With 0 bases clipped from V and 7 bases from J, the junction kept 11 bases outside the gene matches. Per the germline V gene, CDR1 is SGHDN and CDR2 is FVKESK. The length of the CDR3 is 16 residues. CDR3 DNA: TGTGCCAGCAGCCAAGATTCAAGACAGGGAGGAGGTGAAGCTTTCTTT. This encodes CASSQDSRQGGGEAFF.

This chain links TRBV12-3 or TRBV12-4 with TRBJ1-4; D ambiguous. V lost 1 base, J lost 10 bases, and 7 bases lay in between. This CDR3 is built from 12 residues. This CDR3 is CASSLGPRKLFF. CDR3 DNA: TGTGCCAGCAGTTTAGGGCCCCGAAAACTGTTTTTT.

This chain uses TRBV30 with TRBJ1-3; D ambiguous. Trimming left V 1 base short and J 4 bases short, with 8 bases between. The CDR3 spans 13 residues. Germline CDR1 GTSNPN, CDR2 SVGIG (reference sequence). The CDR3 loop is CAWSAGRGNTIYF. In DNA, the CDR3 is TGTGCCTGGAGTGCGGGGAGGGGAAACACCATATATTTT. Full variable domain (rest looked up from reference TRBV30 and TRBJ1-3): SQTIHQWPATLVQPVGSPLSLECTVEGTSNPNLYWYRQAAGRGLQLLFYSVGIGQISSEVPQNLSASRPQDRQFILSSKKLLLSDSGFYLCAWSAGRGNTIYFGEGSWLTVV.

The chain couples TRBV3-1 (or the pseudogene TRBV3-2) to TRBJ1-4; TRBD1 is a possible D gene (5 bases). From germline, CDR1 is LGHDT and CDR2 YNNKEL (reference sequence). V lost 4 bases and J lost 4, with 13 bases in between. The CDR3 sequence is 15 residues long. CDR3 bases: TGTGCCAGCAGCCTCAGGGACTCCTATAATGAAAAACTGTTTTTT. The encoded protein is CASSLRDSYNEKLFF.

Here the CDR3 reads CSATLSYGYTF. CDR3 DNA: TGCAGTGCTACCCTCTCTTATGGCTACACCTTC. The rearrangement joins TRBV20-1 to TRBJ1-2; D not certain. Germline CDR1 DFQATT, CDR2 SNEGSKA (reference sequence). The CDR3 is made up of 11 amino acids. The ends were cut back, 4 bases at V and 5 bases at J, with 8 bases in the middle.

The chain uses TRBV19 and TRBJ1-4; D gene uncertain. Germline assignment: CDR1 LNHDA and CDR2 SQIVND (reference sequence). V was pared by 7 bases and J by 8 bases, with 17 bases between. There are 14 residues in the CDR3. DNA for the CDR3: TGTGCCAGTAAAGACGGTGGGCAGAAGGAAAAACTGTTTTTT. Translation gives CASKDGGQKEKLFF.

This clone was found a few times. The CDR3 DNA reads as TGTGCCAGTACCCCTAGCGGGGGGGGTGATACGCAGTATTTT. This sequence encodes CASTPSGGGDTQYF. This chain uses TRBV19 with TRBJ2-3; 12 nucleotides agree with TRBD2. The CDR3 contains 14 residues. V shed 7 bases, J shed 6 bases, and the junction held 5 bases outside the gene matches. Germline V gene sequence: CDR1 LNHDA, CDR2 SQIVND (reference sequence).

This clone was seen a few times. V and J are TRBV5-1 and TRBJ2-3, with TRBD2 as a possible D gene (5 bases). Germline V gene sequence: CDR1 SGHRS, CDR2 YFSETQ. Trimming cost V 0 bases and J 6 bases, with 11 bases left between them. The CDR3 runs 14 residues. CDR3 bases: TGCGCCAGCAGCTTGGAGGCGGGTGTCGATACGCAGTATTTT. It codes for CASSLEAGVDTQYF.

The chain joins TRBV12-3 or TRBV12-4 to TRBJ1-1; tentative D call: TRBD1 (5 bases). V dropped 6 bases and J dropped 11 bases, with 16 bases sitting between them. This CDR3 is built from 12 residues. CDR3 sequence: CASSTPGLRAFF. As DNA, the CDR3 is TGTGCCAGCAGCACTCCGGGACTTCGGGCTTTCTTT.

The chain uses TRBV19 and TRBJ1-5; 10 bases are shared with TRBD1. This CDR3 has 15 residues. Germline loops: CDR1 LNHDA, CDR2 SQIVND (reference sequence). V was clipped by 5 bases and J by 1 base; unmatched bases: 2. CDR3 bases: TGTGCCAGTAGTGGACAGGGGGAGAGCAATCAGCCCCAGCATTTT. It translates to CASSGQGESNQPQHF. Together with reference TRBV19 and TRBJ1-5, the CDR3 gives the full variable domain: DGGITQSPKYLFRKEGQNVTLSCEQNLNHDAMYWYRQDPGQGLRLIYYSQIVNDFQKGDIAEGYSVSREKKESFPLTVTSAQKNPTAFYLCASSGQGESNQPQHFGDGTRLSIL.

This rearrangement joins TRBV6-5 to TRBJ2-7, with 7 bases matching TRBD1. Germline CDR1 reads MNHEY; CDR2 reads SVGAGI. The V segment lost 8 bases and the J segment 2 bases; nucleotides outside the gene matches: 9. The CDR3 length is 14 residues. In nucleotides, the CDR3 is TGTGCCAGCTCTACGGACAGGCCCCCCTACGAGCAGTACGTC. Its protein product is CASSTDRPPYEQYV.

V usage is TRBV30 and J usage is TRBJ1-1, with D perhaps matching TRBD1 (5 bases). The V and J ends lost 0 bases and 2 bases respectively, with 13 bases between them. Germline loops: CDR1 GTSNPN, CDR2 SVGIG (reference sequence). There are 15 residues in the CDR3. The CDR3, as DNA: TGTGCCTGGAGTGTCCAAACGACAGCAAACACTGAAGCTTTCTTT. This gives the protein CAWSVQTTANTEAFF.

The V gene is TRBV15, the J gene TRBJ1-5, with D possibly being TRBD1 (5 bases). Germline values: CDR1 LNHNV, CDR2 YYDKDF (reference sequence). The CDR3 covers 15 residues. The V end lost 0 bases, the J end lost 7 bases, and 13 bases lay between the germline ends. This chain's CDR3 is CATSRDRQGWQPQHF. The CDR3 bases are TGTGCCACCAGCAGAGATAGGCAGGGATGGCAGCCCCAGCATTTT.

This chain joins TRBV5-1 and TRBJ2-3, with TRBD2 matching over 11 bases. Germline V gene data show CDR1 as SGHRS and CDR2 as YFSETQ. The CDR3 is made up of 15 amino acids. V gave up 4 bases and J gave up 1 base; unmatched junction bases: 2. The CDR3 nucleotides read TGCGCCAGCAGCCGGGGACTAGCGGGCACAGATACGCAGTATTTT. Translated, it gives CASSRGLAGTDTQYF.

The chain employs TRBV4-1 and TRBJ1-5; D call uncertain. V shed 1 base and J shed 8 bases, with 12 bases lying between them. From germline, CDR1 is MGHRA and CDR2 YSYEKL. The CDR3 totals 14 residues. The CDR3 DNA sequence: TGCGCCAGCAGCCAAGGCCCTCTGGGCGAGCCCCAGCATTTT. Amino acids: CASSQGPLGEPQHF.

This clone was counted only a few times. CDR3 residues: CASGTGTGTTEAFF. CDR3 in DNA: TGTGCTAGTGGTACCGGGACAGGGACCACTGAAGCTTTCTTT. The chain recombines TRBV12-5 with TRBJ1-1; 9 nucleotides line up with TRBD1. Germline V lookup: CDR1 LGHNT, CDR2 FRNRAP. With V trimmed by 5 bases and J by 4 bases, 5 bases remained unmatched. The CDR3 extends over 14 amino acids.

CDR3 sequence: CASSLEVAGVKTQYF. In DNA, the CDR3 is TGCGCCAGCAGCTTGGAGGTAGCGGGGGTTAAGACCCAGTACTTC. The chain carries TRBV5-1 and TRBJ2-5; 9 bases are shared with TRBD2. The CDR3 has 15 amino acids. The germline gives CDR1 SGHRS, CDR2 YFSETQ. Unmatched junction bases numbered 6, after V lost 0 bases and J lost 6 bases.

V gene TRBV25-1 combines with J gene TRBJ1-2; 8 bases align to TRBD1. The CDR3 runs 13 residues. Germline V gene data show CDR1 as MGHDK and CDR2 as SYGVNS. V was pared by 3 bases and J by 6 bases, with 3 bases of the junction left unmatched. CDR3 loop: CASSDQGADGYTF. The CDR3 coding sequence is TGTGCCAGCAGTGATCAGGGGGCGGATGGCTACACCTTC.

This chain uses TRBV5-1 with TRBJ1-1; D might be TRBD1 (6 bases). The CDR3 extends over 17 amino acids. Trimming pared 4 bases from V and 4 bases from J, leaving 23 bases between. Germline V gives CDR1 SGHRS, CDR2 YFSETQ. The CDR3 reads CASSHPGGAKGRTEAFF. CDR3 coding DNA: TGCGCCAGCAGCCACCCCGGGGGGGCGAAGGGTCGCACTGAAGCTTTCTTT. The whole variable domain, remainder taken from reference TRBV5-1 and TRBJ1-1, is KAGVTQTPRYLIKTRGQQVTLSCSPISGHRSVSWYQQTPGQGLQFLFEYFSETQRNKGNFPGRFSGRQFSNSRSEMNVSTLELGDSALYLCASSHPGGAKGRTEAFFGQGTRLTVV.